A single sample gave rise to the 5 T cell receptor beta chains below, sequenced in a study of response to subunit inactivated influenza vaccine. TCRdb processed the RT-PCR reads anew with MiXCR; each CDR3 protein has one entry. The sample has 290,000 or so distinct CDR3 sequences; over 20% are singletons. This sample comprised PBMCs from blood, obtained roughly 20 months after vaccination. These receptors originate from a man between 50 and 75 years old who received an inactivated influenza vaccine.

This CDR3 is CSALPDSYEQYF. CDR3 DNA: TGCAGTGCCTTGCCCGACAGCTACGAGCAGTACTTC. This rearrangement joins TRBV20-1 to TRBJ2-7, with D possibly TRBD1 on 5 matching bases. The V end lost 6 bases, the J end lost 3 bases, and 12 bases lay between the germline ends. The CDR3 is made up of 12 amino acids. CDR1 is DFQATT and CDR2 is SNEGSKA in the germline V gene (reference sequence).

The chain employs TRBV9 and TRBJ2-7; D is unclear. This CDR3 region has 15 residues. V was trimmed by 4 bases and J by 0 bases, leaving 14 bases between them. Germline V gene data show CDR1 as SGDLS and CDR2 as YYNGEE. CDR3 region: CASSPGHGSSYEQYF. The CDR3 nucleotides read TGTGCCAGCAGCCCGGGCCACGGAAGCTCCTACGAGCAGTACTTC.

This rearrangement joins TRBV3-1 to TRBJ1-4; D not resolved. Germline values: CDR1 LGHDT, CDR2 YNNKEL (reference sequence). This CDR3 region has 14 residues. V lost 11 bases and J lost 5, with 18 bases in between. The CDR3 bases are TGTGCCTGCGGTCTTATGACATCAAATGAAAAACTGTTTTTT. Protein sequence: CACGLMTSNEKLFF.

In this sample, this clonotype turned up many times. The V call is TRBV2, the J call TRBJ1-1; no definite D call. The germline gives CDR1 SNHLY, CDR2 FYNNEI. This CDR3 is 14 amino acids long. Trimming cost V 3 bases and J 1 base, with 9 bases left between them. The CDR3 spells CASSDAGSNTEAFF. The CDR3 DNA sequence: TGTGCCAGCAGTGACGCCGGGTCGAACACTGAAGCTTTCTTT.

This clonotype was detected a few times. V is TRBV19 and J is TRBJ1-4, with a weak D call TRBD1 (6 bases). The CDR3 loop spans 13 amino acids. CDR1 is LNHDA, CDR2 SQIVND, per germline (reference sequence). The V end was cut by 6 bases, the J end by 8 bases, with 13 bases between. The CDR3 nucleotides are TGTGCCAGTAGGACCGGGACATCGGAAAAACTGTTTTTT. Translation: CASRTGTSEKLFF.